This entry features one T cell receptor (beta chain) sequence. Its antigen is unknown. The sample holds no much larger clone one base away, and base qualities are not on file. The source of the sample is a study of cytomegalovirus exposure and HLA in healthy donors (dated by TCRdb to the late 2010s). For the wider study: An earlier analysis of fewer than 750 of the donors reported 276 Gb of sequence data and 117 million unique TCR beta sequences obtained from 180 million or so T cells. The number of typed donors differed by locus: about 620-640 for A, B, C, DRB1 and DQB1; approximately 520 for DQA1; approximately 610 for DPA1; and some 450 for DPB1. The study profiled the T cell repertoires of hundreds of subjects by immunosequencing and related them to cytomegalovirus serostatus. Besides the first cohort of approximately 670 subjects, a separate validation cohort made up of about 120 different subjects was used. The study was designed to test whether signatures of past pathogen exposure could be identified by cataloging public T cell receptors. Among a few hundred genotyped donors of the cohort, an average of about 240,000 unique TCR beta nucleotide sequences were sequenced per donor, roughly 20% of them non-productive. A later genetic analysis took genome-wide SNP genotypes for about 55% of the roughly 670 donors and used that subset as a discovery cohort. A later analysis re-analyzed previously published TCR beta repertoires from 660 or so donors and added high-resolution HLA genotyping to study TCR occurrence patterns. Every repertoire in the discovery cohort had been generated on one and the same sequencing platform. Roughly five DR-DQ haplotypes were handled as single units for association and clustering, since linkage in the cohort was strong. HLA typing included class I and class II loci at four-digit resolution. An earlier analysis of about 620 of the donors applied high-throughput TCR beta sequencing to assess whether each TCR beta V gene segment acted as functional or pseudogenic. Around 330 gigabases of sequencing data and tens of millions of unique TCR sequences made up an early release that covered nearly 650 HLA-typed donors. The study combined high-throughput TCR immunosequencing, statistical association of individual TCRs with disease status, and machine learning to predict cytomegalovirus infection status. Rather than drawing on any new phenotypic data, the later analysis identified candidate immune exposures from TCR beta sequences and the way those sequences occurred across donors. Of the approximately 400 genotyped donors, approximately 83% fell in the genetic ancestry cluster associated with self-reported Caucasian donors. Donor age, sex, ethnicity and CMV serostatus were compiled alongside the repertoire data.

Per the germline V gene (reference sequence), SGHNT is the CDR1 and YYREEE is the CDR2. V trim: 4 bases; J trim: 4 bases; unmatched bases: 6. Including cysteine and phenylalanine, the CDR3 has 15 amino acids. This entry keeps only the CDR3 DNA: 45 bases, framed from base 1. The library was made by the immunoSEQ multiplex PCR assay. A mixture of 60 forward primers for TCR Vbeta segments and 13 reverse primers for TCR Jbeta segments was used in the multiplex PCR. A multiplex PCR assay on genomic DNA amplified the CDR3 region of rearranged TCR beta genes. Amplified TCR beta libraries were sequenced as 87-base-pair reads on the Illumina HiSeq System. On the study's bioinformatics: In a later analysis, roughly 80 million unique TCR beta chains were counted across the 650 to 700 repertoires, and approximately 11 million of these chains were shared by at least two donors. To remove PCR and sequencing errors, raw reads were error-corrected and collapsed into unique sequences using a nearest-neighbor algorithm that merged closely related sequences. Alignment of CDR3 sequences to IMGT reference sequences was used to assign V, D and J gene segments. For a sequence to be retained, a match of at least six nucleotides was required to both a V gene segment and a J gene segment. Rearrangements were classified as productive when the CDR3 lacked stop codons and remained in frame with V and J, and all other rearrangements were classified as non-productive. Following IMGT convention, CDR3 was defined as the stretch from the second conserved V-encoded cysteine to the conserved J-encoded phenylalanine. The earlier analysis of 587 of the donors excluded sequences that lacked an unambiguous match to a single V gene segment. In an earlier analysis of about 590 of the donors, a V segment was called functional when productive rearrangements were above 56.7%, and segregating when the standard deviation between donors exceeded 5%. A statistical classification framework was built to diagnose cytomegalovirus status from the catalog of TCR beta chain sequences. In a later analysis, V and J genes were assigned by comparing TCR nucleotide sequences against IMGT/GENE-DB human TR gene sequences. Using the TCRdist pipeline, a later analysis assigned CDR3 sequences along with most-parsimonious VDJ recombination scenarios. In a later analysis, every TCR beta chain was defined by the combination of its CDR3 amino acid sequence and its V-gene family, and reads without a unique V-gene family were dropped. To address suspected cross-contamination and a sequencing artifact, a later analysis removed roughly 580 highly shared, low-generation-probability nucleotide sequences. A later analysis calculated a clonal expansion index for each public chain from normalized within-repertoire ranks of inferred template counts. In a later analysis, generation probabilities were computed with a VDJ recombination model fitted to out-of-frame rearrangements, and the resulting probabilities were checked against IGoR. Hypergeometric tests were used in a later analysis to score TCR-TCR, TCR-HLA and TCR-CMV co-occurrence, with a repertoire-size bias correction applied to the TCR pairs. False discovery rates were estimated in a later analysis by permuting HLA or CMV assignments 20 times. In a later analysis, co-occurring TCRs were grouped using DBSCAN, and TCRdist sequence similarity was added for clustering within HLA-allele-positive subsets. For co-occurrence clustering, repertoires with fewer than 30,000 or more than 120,000 public chains were excluded, along with 5 or 6 repertoires with anomalous nucleotide sharing. Imported from immuneACCESS, the table was reduced by TCRdb to in-frame sequences with V and J called. These copies leave out some clones; in studies compared against another copy, an unresolved V gene accounts for under half, and the cause of the remainder is not known. The DNA was the basis for D and trimming; V, J and clone size are from that table. Recorded for this sample are 130,000 to 150,000 clones; about three quarters of them occurred a single time. The top ten constitute roughly 1.2% of the sample.

The cohort was made up of about 670 healthy bone marrow donors. All cohort members were sampled while nominally healthy, although unrecorded immune exposures were likely present. The donor was CMV seropositive and was included in the group of around 300 seropositive cohort members. Each donor provided a peripheral blood sample, and peripheral blood mononuclear cells were used for TCR beta sequencing. The Qiagen DNeasy Blood Extraction Kit was used to extract genomic DNA from the blood cell samples. Here is what the overall study found, with its caveats: In a later analysis, most CMV-associated TCR beta chains were found to appear HLA-restricted, with HLA associations seemingly driven largely by CMV exposure. Because the 87-base-pair reads could not distinguish some IMGT-functional V segments, including TRBV6-2 and TRBV6-3, those segments were excluded. This cohort had only TCR beta chains sequenced, and the lack of alpha or paired-chain data limited which features could be detected. According to a later analysis, parvovirus B19, influenza, CMV and Epstein-Barr virus appeared linked to several top co-occurrence clusters. Across donors, most TCR sequences were observed very rarely, whereas some public TCRs were present in many individuals. A group of highly shared sequence variants was considered likely to be a technical artifact of the sequencing pipeline. Roughly uniform sequencing depth across donors was assumed in presence/absence analyses, although this assumption may not hold. The study listed 164 TCR beta chains as associated with cytomegalovirus. A further reported finding was that TCR beta sequences accurately predicted the HLA-A and HLA-B alleles for most subjects in the first cohort. In a later analysis, TCR association rates were found to vary across HLA loci, with the most associated TCRs seen for DRB1 alleles and the fewest for HLA-C alleles. According to the authors, the approach could potentially be generalized to other disease states and immunological phenotypes. Specific HLA alleles were associated with around 18,000 TCR beta sequences at a false discovery rate of 0.05 in a later analysis. In a later analysis, HLA-associated TCR beta chains were found to be more clonally expanded and to have lower generation probabilities than equally common non-associated chains. Linkage disequilibrium might explain the correlated functional status among segregating V segments, but an unknown experimental factor could not be ruled out. Strong co-occurrence of HLA alleles, especially DR and DQ, made assigning TCR associations to individual alleles difficult. In a later genetic analysis, a missense DCLRE1C variant was associated with V-gene and J-gene trimming of TCR beta chains, and the association was replicated in an independent cohort. A later genetic analysis reported fewer N-insertions in productive TCRs among donors in an Asian-associated ancestry cluster than the approximately 670-donor mean. Broadly in line with IMGT annotations, most TCR beta V segments showed up in productive rearrangements about 87% or about 30% of the time in an earlier analysis of 450 to 750 of the donors. The only immune exposure information available for the cohort was CMV serostatus. The earlier analysis of 587 of the donors excluded some 16 rarely observed V segments, including chromosome 9 orphons, because counts were too low. The classifier was reported to diagnose cytomegalovirus status with high specificity and sensitivity in both the original and validation cohorts. HLA typing was unavailable for some donors at each locus, so association tests used only the typed subset. Three of the identified cytomegalovirus-associated TCR beta chains were confirmed in vitro to be specific for cytomegalovirus antigens.

This receptor was obtained from a male donor in good health and CMV-seropositive. The chain is encoded by TRBV5-4 joined to TRBJ2-5; 11 central bases correspond to TRBD2. The specimen sequenced was PBMCs. The DNA sequence is TGTGCCAGCAGCAACGGACTAGCGGGCCCAGAGACCCAGTACTTC. This sequence encodes CASSNGLAGPETQYF.